Listed below are T cell receptor beta chains from one sample, sequenced in a study of T cell repertoires in cytomegalovirus infection. TCRdb processed the reads anew with MiXCR; each CDR3 protein has one entry. The sample has a few hundred thousand distinct CDR3 sequences, 9.1% seen once; the top ten hold about 15%. Sequenced: PBMCs. These receptors came from a human donor in good health (CMV status not recorded). Some clones in this sample may be carry-over from other donors' samples. The CDR3 runs from the conserved cysteine through the conserved F or W. Each record gives: J gene, D gene, clone size, V gene, CDR3 protein, CDR3 DNA. D genes are given only for firm matches. Clone size appears in some rows only: once, few, many, or a class for an expanded clone.

TRBJ2-1 - many TRBV7-8 CASGGVGGGPARLFF TGTGCCAGCGGAGGGGTCGGCGGGGGCCCGGCGAGGCTGTTCTTC
TRBJ1-2 - many TRBV19 CASSISRRLEYGYTF TGTGCCAGTAGTATTAGCAGACGCCTAGAGTATGGCTACACCTTC
TRBJ1-5 - many TRBV7-2 CASSRNTGTAYQPQHF TGTGCCAGCAGCCGCAATACCGGGACGGCCTATCAGCCCCAGCATTTT
TRBJ2-1 - many TRBV7-2 CASSFRQEQFF TGTGCCAGCAGCTTTCGACAGGAGCAGTTCTTC
TRBJ1-2 - - TRBV19 CASSMSGSYGYTF TGTGCCAGTAGTATGTCCGGGAGCTATGGCTACACCTTC
TRBJ2-3 TRBD2 many TRBV6-1 CASTSRGGAVDTQYF TGTGCCAGCACCTCGCGCGGGGGGGCGGTAGATACGCAGTATTTT
TRBJ1-5 TRBD1 - TRBV6-5 CASSTGGNGNQPQHF TGTGCCAGCAGCACAGGGGGTAATGGCAATCAGCCCCAGCATTTT
TRBJ2-3 TRBD1 many TRBV7-2 CASSSQGALTDTQYF TGTGCCAGCAGCTCCCAGGGGGCCTTAACAGATACGCAGTATTTT
TRBJ2-2 - - TRBV6-1 CASRPNTGELFF TGTGCCAGCAGACCCAACACCGGGGAGCTGTTTTTT
TRBJ2-7 TRBD1 - TRBV2 CASSEGRQGYEQYF TGTGCCAGCAGTGAAGGTAGACAGGGCTACGAGCAGTACTTC
TRBJ2-5 - many TRBV6-5 CASSLRDKGETQYF TGTGCCAGCAGTTTGAGGGACAAAGGAGAGACCCAGTACTTC
TRBJ1-5 - many TRBV7-2 CASSLVGQSLGHAQHF TGTGCCAGCAGCTTAGTTGGACAGTCCCTGGGGCATGCCCAGCATTTT
TRBJ2-7 - - TRBV20-1 CSAQGASGLYEQYF TGCAGTGCTCAGGGGGCTAGCGGACTATACGAGCAGTACTTC
TRBJ1-5 - many TRBV7-8 CASSLAGGVQPQHF TGTGCCAGCAGCTTAGCGGGGGGGGTTCAGCCCCAGCATTTT
TRBJ1-2 TRBD1 - TRBV20-1 CSARPTGVYYGYTF TGCAGTGCTAGACCAACAGGGGTTTACTATGGCTACACCTTC
TRBJ2-1 TRBD2 many TRBV7-6 CASSLASSGGYEQFF TGTGCCAGCAGCTTAGCGTCTAGCGGGGGTTATGAGCAGTTCTTC
TRBJ1-5 - many TRBV6-2/TRBV6-3 CASSHWDSPYQPQHF TGTGCCAGCAGCCACTGGGACTCCCCCTATCAGCCCCAGCATTTT
TRBJ2-2 TRBD1 many TRBV7-9 CASSPGQAGAGELFF TGTGCCAGCAGCCCGGGACAGGCCGGCGCCGGGGAGCTGTTTTTT
TRBJ2-3 - many TRBV24-1 CATGGGFSTDTQYF TGTGCCACCGGCGGGGGCTTTAGCACAGATACGCAGTATTTT
TRBJ1-6 - - TRBV19 CASMADFSYNSPLHF TGTGCCAGTATGGCGGATTTCTCCTATAATTCACCCCTCCACTTT
TRBJ2-1 - many TRBV7-7 CASSLGVNNEQFF TGTGCTAGCAGCTTGGGAGTAAACAATGAGCAGTTCTTC
TRBJ2-7 TRBD1 few TRBV6-2/TRBV6-3 CASSSGTGIYEQYF TGTGCCAGCAGTTCCGGGACAGGGATCTACGAGCAGTACTTC
TRBJ2-1 TRBD2 many TRBV20-1 CSALTSGIYNEQFF TGCAGTGCTCTTACTAGCGGGATCTACAATGAGCAGTTCTTC
TRBJ1-4 - few TRBV7-6 CASSLENVGEKLFF TGTGCCAGCAGCTTAGAGAACGTTGGGGAAAAACTGTTTTTT
TRBJ1-2 - - TRBV19 CASSTGDSNYGYTF TGTGCCAGTAGTACAGGGGACTCTAACTATGGCTACACCTTC
TRBJ1-2 - many TRBV12-3/TRBV12-4 CASSLGPSYGYTF TGTGCCAGCAGTTTAGGGCCGTCCTATGGCTACACCTTC
TRBJ1-4 TRBD1 - TRBV6-5 CASSHGQGSWEKLFF TGTGCCAGCAGCCACGGACAGGGCAGCTGGGAAAAACTGTTTTTT
TRBJ1-4 - - TRBV6-1 CASSRGPNEKLFF TGTGCCAGCAGCCGGGGACCTAATGAAAAACTGTTTTTT
TRBJ2-3 - - TRBV7-2 CASSFATLAMGGSAQYF TGTGCCAGCAGCTTTGCGACGCTGGCTATGGGAGGATCGGCGCAGTATTTT
TRBJ2-1 TRBD2 once TRBV20-1 CSALRRASGAFEQFF TGCAGTGCTCTTCGCCGGGCTAGCGGGGCCTTTGAGCAGTTCTTC
TRBJ1-4 - many TRBV7-2 CASSPFREKLFF TGTGCCAGCAGTCCATTTAGGGAAAAACTGTTTTTT
TRBJ1-6 - few TRBV20-1 CSAETSVYNSPLHF TGCAGTGCCGAGACCAGCGTCTATAATTCACCCCTCCACTTT
TRBJ2-5 TRBD2 many TRBV7-6 CASSLASKLAGFQETQYF TGTGCCAGCAGCTTAGCGTCCAAACTAGCGGGATTCCAAGAGACCCAGTACTTC
TRBJ1-2 TRBD1 few TRBV28 CASSLTGGPGYGYTF TGTGCCAGCAGTTTAACAGGGGGCCCGGGCTATGGCTACACCTTC
TRBJ2-3 - many TRBV7-2 CASSLGQTGQDTQYF TGTGCCAGCAGCTTAGGCCAGACAGGCCAAGATACGCAGTATTTT
TRBJ2-5 - many TRBV7-6 CATQGQRPETQYF TGTGCCACCCAAGGGCAGCGGCCAGAGACCCAGTACTTC
TRBJ1-3 - once TRBV19 CAPWGFDSSGNTIYF TGTGCCCCCTGGGGATTTGATTCCTCTGGAAACACCATATATTTT
TRBJ2-1 TRBD2 many TRBV7-2 CASSLGPSGGLSYNEQFF TGTGCCAGCAGCTTAGGGCCTAGCGGGGGGCTCTCCTACAATGAGCAGTTCTTC
TRBJ1-1 TRBD1 few TRBV14 CASSQDRGYTEAFF TGTGCCAGCAGCCAAGACAGGGGGTACACTGAAGCTTTCTTT
TRBJ1-5 - - TRBV27 CASSASQGVSNQPQHF TGTGCCAGCAGTGCTTCCCAGGGAGTGAGCAATCAGCCCCAGCATTTT
TRBJ1-1 - many TRBV19 CASSLPGQLEEAFF TGTGCCAGTAGCCTACCCGGACAGCTCGAAGAAGCTTTCTTT
TRBJ2-2 TRBD2 - TRBV7-4 CASSFHPIPSGTSGGNTGELFF TGTGCCAGCAGCTTTCATCCCATACCCTCCGGGACTAGCGGGGGGAACACCGGGGAGCTGTTTTTT
TRBJ1-3 - many TRBV7-2 CASSPNRQSSGNTIYF TGTGCCAGCAGCCCAAACAGACAGTCCTCTGGAAACACCATATATTTT
TRBJ2-3 TRBD2 many TRBV7-2 CASGPWGSGRGTDTQYF TGTGCCAGCGGCCCGTGGGGGAGCGGGAGAGGCACAGATACGCAGTATTTT
TRBJ2-3 - many TRBV11-2 CASSLGVQRTDTQYF TGTGCCAGCAGCTTAGGCGTTCAAAGGACAGATACGCAGTATTTT
TRBJ2-7 TRBD1 many TRBV6-2/TRBV6-3 CATIRTGEHEQYF TGTGCCACCATCCGGACAGGGGAACACGAGCAGTACTTC
TRBJ1-1 TRBD1 many TRBV28 CASRRDRVTEAFF TGTGCCAGCAGACGGGACAGGGTCACTGAAGCTTTCTTT
TRBJ1-5 - - TRBV2 CASSVDSLNNQPQHF TGTGCCAGCAGTGTAGACAGTCTAAACAATCAGCCCCAGCATTTT
TRBJ1-1 TRBD1 many TRBV28 CASSLPTQGASTEAFF TGTGCCAGCAGTTTACCCACTCAGGGGGCGAGCACTGAAGCTTTCTTT
TRBJ2-1 TRBD1 many TRBV7-2 CASSLVGTGGHNEQFF TGTGCCAGCAGCTTAGTGGGGACAGGGGGCCACAATGAGCAGTTCTTC
TRBJ2-7 TRBD2 - TRBV20-1 CSARRLAGGSYEQYF TGCAGTGCTAGGAGACTAGCGGGAGGGAGCTACGAGCAGTACTTC
TRBJ2-5 TRBD1 - TRBV7-6 CASRCPPDRVITKKVLGETQYF TGTGCTAGCAGATGTCCGCCGGACAGGGTAATAACCAAGAAGGTCCTAGGAGAGACCCAGTACTTC
TRBJ1-1 - many TRBV7-9 CASSRSLNTEAFF TGTGCCAGCAGCCGCTCTCTGAACACTGAAGCTTTCTTT
TRBJ1-5 - - TRBV5-1 CANSWEGDQPQHF TGCGCCAACAGTTGGGAAGGGGATCAGCCCCAGCATTTT
TRBJ2-5 TRBD2 many TRBV7-8 CASSPGLAGGLKQETQYF TGTGCCAGCAGCCCCGGACTAGCGGGAGGGCTTAAACAAGAGACCCAGTACTTC